This T cell receptor (beta chain) was recorded in a study of blood T cells in healthy people across ages. Primers used in a second PCR of about 6 to 11 cycles were a sample-barcoded 5' primer and a J-beta primer mix. TCRdb reprocessed the 5' RACE reads with MiXCR, giving one entry per CDR3 protein. Altogether hundreds of thousands of distinct CDR3 sequences are present, roughly 46% being singletons, with the ten largest covering roughly 20%. The CDR3 is 12 amino acids. Germline CDR1 MNHNY, CDR2 SVGAGI (reference sequence). Trimming removed 6 bases from V and 5 bases from J, with 10 bases in between. The sequencing sample was made of blood. The sequence was collected from a man aged 80 or over in good health. The chain is built from TRBV6-6 and TRBJ2-5; D might be TRBD2 (5 bases). CDR3 DNA: TGTGCCAGCAGCCCGGGGATCGAGACCCAGTACTTC. Encoded protein: CASSPGIETQYF.